Described below is a single T cell receptor beta chain sequence and its context. Germline CDR1 LNHNV, CDR2 YYDKDF (reference sequence). The CDR3 runs to 13 residues. V lost 3 bases, J lost 6 bases, and 8 bases lay in between. The sample belongs to a study of T cells after posttransplantation cyclophosphamide. Sequencing used immunoSEQ multiplex PCR; TCRdb keeps in-frame clones, though not all of them. The repertoire shows about 12,000 clones, none seen only once; the top ten take approximately 6.8%. V gene TRBV15 combines with J gene TRBJ2-2; maybe TRBD1 (5 bases). The sequencing sample was made of PBMCs. The origin of this receptor is a woman aged 40 to 50 in good health, CMV-negative, and a related stem cell transplant donor. This CDR3 reads CATSSLRAGELFF. The CDR3, as DNA: TGTGCCACCAGCAGTCTCAGGGCCGGGGAGCTGTTTTTT. Together with reference TRBV15 and TRBJ2-2, the CDR3 gives the full variable domain: DAMVIQNPRYQVTQFGKPVTLSCSQTLNHNVMYWYQQKSSQAPKLLFHYYDKDFNNEADTPDNFQSRRPNTSFCFLDIRSPGLGDTAMYLCATSSLRAGELFFGEGSRLTVL.